The clone carrying this T cell receptor (beta chain) was seen a single time. Its antigen is still unknown. Collection occurred without any documented infections or immune events in donors. Produced via immunoSEQ multiplex PCR; TCRdb's table is partial and in-frame only. The repertoire includes 100,000 or so clones, around 85% of them detected once, and approximately 18% sits in the top ten. The germline V gene has CDR1 SGHNT and CDR2 YYREEE (reference sequence). V lost 3 bases and J 1 base, leaving 14 bases between the germline ends. This CDR3 is 15 amino acids long. The sample originates from a study of identifying expanded T cells in peripheral blood. General study points: Approximately two-week clone count variance significantly increased as total template count grew. Technical replicates showed about 1.1 changed clones; around 2 weeks approximately 16; four weeks 19.

The sample consisted of blood. The chain has TRBV5-4 and TRBJ2-7; D perhaps matches TRBD2 (7 bases). This receptor was taken from a person between 18 and 75 years old in good health. The CDR3 spells CASSWPRGASYEQYF. As DNA, the CDR3 is TGTGCCAGCAGCTGGCCCCGGGGGGCATCCTACGAGCAGTACTTC.